This T cell receptor (beta chain) stems from a study of vaccination and CD4 T cells after COVID-19. The overall study: Post-vaccination samples were procured at a median of approximately 72 days following dose two (range 14 to 241).

As concerns this clonotype: Its target is not known.

Researchers used the Oncomine TCR Beta short-read assay to sequence DNA from cultured CD4+ T cells. TCRdb reanalysed the PCR reads using MiXCR and keeps one entry per CDR3 protein. Found here are 15,000 or so distinct CDR3 sequences, approximately 60% of them singletons; the top ten hold about 5.5%. Deletions cut 0 bases from V and 0 bases from J, with 20 bases between. CDR3 length: 18 amino acids. Looked up from germline, CDR1 is DFQATT and CDR2 is SNEGSKA (reference sequence). Treatment defined: 10-day PBMC culture with coronavirus spike peptide pools or control peptides (ViraFEST assay). ViraFEST used peptide pools to expand antigen-specific T cells and subsequently sequenced their TCRs.

The input for sequencing was CD4+ T cells from blood, cultured in vitro, taken after SARS-CoV-2 vaccination. V usage is TRBV20-1 and J usage is TRBJ1-1, with no clear D. This receptor was obtained from a human donor who had recovered from COVID-19. Written as DNA, the CDR3 is TGCAGTGCTAGAGAGGGAAGGGTGGGCGCTTGGGTGAACACTGAAGCTTTCTTT. Residues: CSAREGRVGAWVNTEAFF.